The source of this TCR beta chain is a study of siplizumab effects on memory and regulatory T cells. Whole-study results and caveats: Naive T cells appeared more varied than memory cells and looked like key alloresponse contributors. The authors mapped only a minor fraction of alloreactive clones to unstimulated subsets.

This CDR3 is 14 amino acids long. CDR1 is GTSNPN and CDR2 is SVGIG in the germline V gene (reference sequence). V was cut by 0 bases and J by 3 bases, with 10 bases left in between. About this clone itself: Its target is unknown.

Profiling relied on immunoSEQ multiplex PCR, and the TCRdb table lists in-frame clones only, not all of them. This sample has 75,000 to 100,000 clones, with about 95% found just once. This sequence joins TRBV30 and TRBJ2-3; no clear D. The receptor was isolated from a human donor in good health. The sequenced sample consisted of non-Treg CD4+ T cells sorted from blood. The CDR3 coding sequence is TGTGCCTGGAGTGTACGTCGTCAGACAGATACGCAGTATTTT. Protein product: CAWSVRRQTDTQYF.